The 18 T cell receptor delta chains below all came from one sample that was sequenced in a study of gamma-delta T cells after stem cell transplantation. TCRdb reanalysed the RT-PCR reads via CATT. Of around 570 delta-chain clones listed, 44% are singletons. Sample: gamma-delta T cells. Source of these receptors: a human donor. It is not recorded whose cells these are; they may come from a transplant donor.

V and J are TRDV3 and TRDJ1; D perhaps matches TRDD3 (6 bases). V was trimmed by 2 bases and J by 0 bases, leaving 31 bases between them. There are 20 residues in the CDR3. Germline V gives CDR1 TVYSNPD, CDR2 GDNSRS (reference sequence). The CDR3 DNA follows: TGTGCCTTTTCCCCTCCTCCTGTTCTCTGGGGATCTATCCACACCGATAAACTCATCTTT. Residues: CAFSPPPVLWGSIHTDKLIF.

This sequence joins TRDV3 and TRDJ1, with 13 bases that match TRDD3. The CDR3 totals 24 residues. The J segment lost 0 bases and the V segment lost 3 bases, leaving 31 bases of the junction unmatched. Germline V gene data show CDR1 as TVYSNPD and CDR2 as GDNSRS (reference sequence). In nucleotides, the CDR3 is TGTGCCTTCCTTATAGCCCTTCCTCCGAACCTTTTACTGGGGGATACGTTTGACACCGATAAACTCATCTTT. This gives the protein CAFLIALPPNLLLGDTFDTDKLIF.

As regards this clone: This likely stems from a read error, as it lies one base from a far larger clone. The chain recombines TRDV3 with TRDJ1, with D possibly being TRDD3 (9 bases). The CDR3 runs 21 residues. Germline V gene sequence: CDR1 TVYSNPD, CDR2 GDNSRS (reference sequence). In DNA, the CDR3 is TGTGCCTCTGTCTACCTTCCTAAACCGGACTGGGGGACCGTGTACACCGATAAACCCATCTTT. As protein: CASVYLPKPDWGTVYTDKPIF.

As for this clone: A single base is all that separates this from a far larger clone, so a read error is likely. The V gene is TRDV1, the J gene TRDJ1; D uncertain. The CDR3 runs 22 residues. Per the germline V gene, CDR1 is TSWWSYY and CDR2 is QGS. The CDR3 loop reads CALGDLRLVWFDTPDYTVKLIF. The CDR3 DNA follows: TGTGCTCTTGGGGACTTACGGCTGGTTTGGTTTGACACTCCCGACTACACCGTTAAACTCATCTTT.

This clone is classed as large. The J gene is TRDJ1, the V gene TRDV1; 11 bases map to TRDD3. With 2 bases clipped from V and 8 bases from J, the junction kept 16 bases outside the gene matches. Per the germline V gene, CDR1 is TSWWSYY and CDR2 is QGS. The CDR3 has 18 amino acids. In DNA, the CDR3 is TGTGCTCTTGGGGAAACGGGGTACTGGGGGATAACCCAGATCAAACTCATCTTT. This translates into CALGETGYWGITQIKLIF.

Concerning this clone: A clone one base away is much larger, so this may be a read error. This sample includes further DNA sequences coding for the same CDR3. V is TRDV1 and J is TRDJ1, with D tentatively TRDD2 or TRDD3 (7 bases each). The CDR3 totals 29 residues. With 0 bases removed from V and 0 bases from J, the gap between germline ends came to 50 bases. Germline lookup yields CDR1 TSWWSYY and CDR2 QGS. The CDR3 region has the DNA TGTGCTCTTGGGGAACTGGGTTTCTTCCTAAGGCCGCCTGGGGGCTGGATGGGAGTAGGCACTTCCTACACCGATAAACTCATCTTT. Its protein is CALGELGFFLRPPGGWMGVGTSYTDKLIF.

To note about this clone: It differs at one base from a far larger clone, so likely a read error. Other DNA sequences of this sample code for an identical CDR3. CDR3 in amino acids: CACDTVSGWGTPLRLSSWDTRQMFF. The CDR3 DNA follows: TGTGCCTGTGACACCGTGAGTGGCTGGGGGACCCCGCTTCGTTTATCGTCCTGGGACACCCGACAGATGTTTTTC. The J gene is TRDJ3, the V gene TRDV2, with 8 bases that match TRDD3. Germline trimming cut 0 bases from V and 1 base from J; bases unmatched to any gene: 25. CDR1 is GEAIGNYY and CDR2 is EKD in the germline V gene. The CDR3 contains 25 residues.

J is TRDJ1 and V is TRDV1; 8 bases are a match to TRDD2. The CDR3 runs to 25 residues. J was trimmed by 0 bases and V by 5 bases; bases with no gene match: 35. Germline CDR1 and CDR2: TSWWSYY and QGS. The CDR3: CALGQWGLPTFWDAVDSEYTDKLIF. In DNA, the CDR3 is TGTGCTCTTGGGCAATGGGGGCTTCCTACGTTCTGGGACGCTGTAGACTCCGAGTACACCGATAAACTCATCTTT.

As to this clone: This clone may be a read error of a much larger clone one base away. The V call is TRDV2, the J call TRDJ1, with D perhaps matching TRDD3 (6 bases). V lost 0 bases and J lost 10, with 14 bases in between. Looked up from germline, CDR1 is GEAIGNYY and CDR2 is EKD. The CDR3 is made up of 13 amino acids. The CDR3 protein is CACDTATPGALIF. CDR3 DNA: TGTGCCTGTGACACCGCTACTCCTGGGGCACTCATCTTT.

The table lists this clone with a count of one. V gene TRDV3 combines with J gene TRDJ1; the D gene is possibly TRDD3 (6 bases). The germline V gene has CDR1 TVYSNPD and CDR2 GDNSRS (reference sequence). The V and J ends lost 2 bases and 1 base respectively, with 20 bases between them. The CDR3 totals 16 residues. In nucleotides, the CDR3 is TGTGCCTTTGACTGTCTCTTGCTGGGGAGCACCGATAAACTCATCTTT. It codes for CAFDCLLLGSTDKLIF.

This clone was observed a handful of times. The chain carries TRDV1 and TRDJ1, with 8 positions matching TRDD3. With V trimmed by 4 bases and J by 0 bases, 19 bases remained unmatched. Germline V gene lookup returns CDR1 TSWWSYY and CDR2 QGS. The CDR3 consists of 20 residues. As DNA, the CDR3 is TGTGCTCTTGGGGTGGAACACACGTACTGGGGGGCCCCGTACACCGATAAACTCATCTTT. The encoded protein is CALGVEHTYWGAPYTDKLIF.

The sample holds one count of this clone. The chain couples TRDV1 to TRDJ1; TRDD3 aligns across 8 bases. CDR1 and CDR2 (germline): TSWWSYY, QGS. The length of the CDR3 is 21 residues. After removal of 0 bases from V and 0 bases from J, the junction contained 18 bases not matched to a gene. Written as DNA, the CDR3 is TGTGCTCTTGGGGAACTCCCTAGACTGGGGGTCCTAGGCCCGTACACCGATAAACTCATCTTT. It yields the protein CALGELPRLGVLGPYTDKLIF.

The genes are TRDV1 and TRDJ1; 10 nucleotides match TRDD3. This CDR3 region has 24 residues. Germline CDR1 reads TSWWSYY; CDR2 reads QGS. J lost 2 bases, V lost 0 bases, and 27 bases had no gene match. The CDR3 spells CALGELVKSVPRDWGIWGTDKLIF. DNA of the CDR3: TGTGCTCTTGGGGAACTCGTGAAATCGGTTCCTAGAGACTGGGGGATCTGGGGTACCGATAAACTCATCTTT.

The J gene is TRDJ1, the V gene TRDV1, with 9 bases aligning to TRDD3. The germline gives CDR1 TSWWSYY, CDR2 QGS. V gave up 0 bases and J gave up 1 base; unmatched junction bases: 15. The length of the CDR3 is 20 residues. In nucleotides, the CDR3 is TGTGCTCTTGGGGAACTAGACCTACTGGTCTGGGGGATTTTCACCGATAAACTCATCTTT. Translating gives CALGELDLLVWGIFTDKLIF.

This clone showed up just once. The chain joins TRDV1 to TRDJ1; maybe TRDD2 (8 bases). The CDR3 length is 29 residues. V lost 0 bases and J 0 bases, leaving 50 bases between the germline ends. CDR1 TSWWSYY and CDR2 QGS come from the germline V gene. Written as DNA, the CDR3 is TGTGCTCTTGGGGAACTGGGTTTCTTCCTACGGCCGCCTGGGGGCTTGATGGGAGTAGGTACTTCCTACACCGATAAACTCATCTTT. Translating it yields CALGELGFFLRPPGGLMGVGTSYTDKLIF.

For this clone: A much larger clone is a single base away; this may be a read error. This chain connects TRDV2 to TRDJ1; TRDD3 aligns across 13 bases. The CDR3 consists of 19 residues. Germline V gene sequence: CDR1 GEAIGNYY, CDR2 EKD. V lost 1 base and J lost 4; bases outside the gene matches: 14. The CDR3 sequence is CACDTGTGGYVRYSDKLIF. DNA for the CDR3: TGTGCCTGTGACACAGGAACTGGGGGATACGTAAGGTACAGCGATAAACTCATCTTT.

The chain has TRDV3 and TRDJ1; TRDD3 is a possible D gene (5 bases). This CDR3 region has 17 residues. Trimming removed 3 bases from V and 10 bases from J, with 33 bases in between. Germline CDR1 reads TVYSNPD; CDR2 reads GDNSRS (reference sequence). CDR3 nucleotide sequence: TGTGCCTTCCCGGGCCTGGGTGGACGTGAGGACGAAGACGTACTCATCTTT. Translated: CAFPGLGGREDEDVLIF.

Points on this clone: A far bigger clonotype differs at one base, so this is likely a read error. The same CDR3 arises from other DNA sequences in this sample as well. The J gene is TRDJ1, the V gene TRDV3; unclear D gene. The CDR3 loop spans 15 amino acids. Germline lookup yields CDR1 TVYSNPD and CDR2 GDNSRS (reference sequence). CDR3 DNA: TGTGCCTTTGAGACCCCTATATCCCACGCCGATAAACTCATTTTT. Translation: CAFETPISHADKLIF. The variable domain in full, completed from reference TRDV3 and TRDJ1, reads CDKVTQSSPDQTVASGSEVVLLCTYDTVYSNPDLFWYRIRPDYSFQFVFYGDNSRSEGADFTQGRFSVKHILTQKAFHLVISPVRTEDSATYYCAFETPISHADKLIFGKGTRVTVEP.